What follows are 4 T cell receptor beta chains derived from one specimen sequenced in a study of blood T cell repertoires in COVID-19. Profiling relied on immunoSEQ multiplex PCR, and the TCRdb table lists in-frame clones only, not all of them. In the table there are 100,000 or so clones, roughly 84% of which are singletons. The sequenced sample was peripheral blood. All receptors come from a human donor in a cohort sampled during active COVID-19.

V is TRBV5-1 and J is TRBJ1-1; a possible D gene is TRBD1 (6 bases). V was trimmed by 4 bases and J by 0 bases, leaving 16 bases between them. The CDR3 length is 16 residues. Per the germline V gene, CDR1 is SGHRS and CDR2 is YFSETQ. CDR3 region: CASSPRGGGMNTEAFF. CDR3 DNA sequence: TGCGCCAGCAGCCCCAGGGGTGGGGGAATGAACACTGAAGCTTTCTTT.

The chain is built from TRBV24-1 and TRBJ2-1, with a tentative D call TRBD1 (6 bases). The CDR3 loop spans 16 amino acids. The germline V and J ends were trimmed by 1 base and 8 bases, with 17 bases remaining between them. Germline lookup yields CDR1 KGHDR and CDR2 SFDVKD. The CDR3 sequence is CATSDLGQGLNDEQFF. The DNA of the CDR3 is TGTGCCACCAGTGATTTAGGGCAGGGGTTGAATGATGAGCAGTTCTTC.

J is TRBJ1-1 and V is TRBV19; D is ambiguous. The CDR3 runs to 14 residues. V gave up 3 bases and J gave up 0 bases, with 8 bases separating them. CDR1 is LNHDA and CDR2 is SQIVND in the germline V gene (reference sequence). This CDR3 is CASSMVSLNTEAFF. The CDR3 DNA follows: TGTGCCAGTAGTATGGTTAGTCTGAACACTGAAGCTTTCTTT.

The J gene is TRBJ2-1, the V gene TRBV5-1; D may be TRBD2 (6 bases). This CDR3 is built from 13 residues. Trimming shortened V by 4 bases and J by 6 bases, and 11 bases separated the two germline ends. CDR1 is SGHRS, CDR2 YFSETQ, per germline. Here the CDR3 DNA reads TGCGCCAGCAGCCCGGGAGAGGGCAATGAGCAGTTCTTC. It codes for CASSPGEGNEQFF.